A selection of T cell receptor beta chains follows, all from one sample in a study of blood T cell repertoires in COVID-19. Here immunoSEQ multiplex PCR was the method, and the copy in TCRdb shows in-frame clones only, minus some. The sample shows around 280,000 clones, under 90% of them seen only once. Input material: peripheral blood. These receptors were collected from a woman in her thirties with COVID-19, enrolled during active disease. The CDR3 runs from the conserved cysteine through the conserved F or W. The order of the fields is J gene, D gene, V gene, clone size, CDR3 length, CDR3 DNA, CDR3 protein. D genes are given only for firm matches. Only some rows state a clone size, as once, few, many or a class for expanded clones.

J: TRBJ2-5
D: .
V: TRBV18
size: .
length: 14
DNA: TGTGCCAGCTCACCACCGAGGGCAGTTGAGACCCAGTACTTC
CDR3: CASSPPRAVETQYF

J: TRBJ2-7
D: .
V: TRBV6-5
size: .
length: 15
DNA: TGTGCCAGCAGCCTGACAGGCACTACTTCCTACGAGCAGTACTTC
CDR3: CASSLTGTTSYEQYF

J: TRBJ2-5
D: .
V: TRBV7-8
size: .
length: 13
DNA: TGTGCCAGCAGCAGCGATAGCCAAGAGACCCAGTACTTC
CDR3: CASSSDSQETQYF

J: TRBJ2-3
D: .
V: TRBV7-9
size: once
length: 15
DNA: TGTGCCAGCAGCCTCGGCGGGGTACTATCAGATACGCAGTATTTT
CDR3: CASSLGGVLSDTQYF

J: TRBJ1-5
D: .
V: TRBV5-6
size: .
length: 15
DNA: TGTGCCAGCAGCTTGGGGCAGAATAGCAATCAGCCCCAGCATTTT
CDR3: CASSLGQNSNQPQHF

J: TRBJ1-1
D: .
V: TRBV5-1
size: .
length: 13
DNA: TGCGCCAGCAGCTTGGGTGGCCGGGGTGAAGCTTTCTTT
CDR3: CASSLGGRGEAFF

J: TRBJ2-1
D: .
V: TRBV4-1
size: few
length: 14
DNA: TGCGCCAGCAGCCTAATAGGGACTGTCGCTGAGCAGTTCTTC
CDR3: CASSLIGTVAEQFF

J: TRBJ1-2
D: .
V: TRBV18
size: .
length: 13
DNA: TGTGCCAGCTCTCGCGACAAGTACTATGGCTACACCTTC
CDR3: CASSRDKYYGYTF

J: TRBJ2-1
D: TRBD1
V: TRBV4-1
size: .
length: 18
DNA: TGCGCCAGCAGCCAAATAATAACAAGGGGGCCAGGTTACAATGAGCAGTTCTTC
CDR3: CASSQIITRGPGYNEQFF

J: TRBJ1-5
D: .
V: TRBV5-1
size: .
length: 14
DNA: TGCGCCAGCAGCTTACAGGGAGTCGGTCAGCCCCAGCATTTT
CDR3: CASSLQGVGQPQHF

J: TRBJ2-5
D: .
V: TRBV11-2
size: .
length: 14
DNA: TGTGCCAGCAGCCCACCCAACTACCAAGAGACCCAGTACTTC
CDR3: CASSPPNYQETQYF

J: TRBJ1-2
D: TRBD1
V: TRBV7-9
size: .
length: 15
DNA: TGTGCCAGCAGCTTAACAGGGGGCCATAACTATGGCTACACCTTC
CDR3: CASSLTGGHNYGYTF

J: TRBJ1-1
D: TRBD1
V: TRBV5-1
size: .
length: 14
DNA: TGCGCCAGCAGCCAGGGACAGGGGAGCACTGAAGCTTTCTTT
CDR3: CASSQGQGSTEAFF

J: TRBJ2-3
D: .
V: TRBV2
size: .
length: 14
DNA: TGTGCCAGCAGTGAAGGAGCGTACACAGATACGCAGTATTTT
CDR3: CASSEGAYTDTQYF

J: TRBJ1-5
D: .
V: TRBV9
size: .
length: 18
DNA: TGTGCCAGCAGCGCCCGGGACACCTTGGGGGATAGCAATCAGCCCCAGCATTTT
CDR3: CASSARDTLGDSNQPQHF

J: TRBJ1-1
D: TRBD1
V: TRBV6-1
size: .
length: 15
DNA: TGTGCCAGCAGTGATCAGACAGGGGGCTACACTGAAGCTTTCTTT
CDR3: CASSDQTGGYTEAFF